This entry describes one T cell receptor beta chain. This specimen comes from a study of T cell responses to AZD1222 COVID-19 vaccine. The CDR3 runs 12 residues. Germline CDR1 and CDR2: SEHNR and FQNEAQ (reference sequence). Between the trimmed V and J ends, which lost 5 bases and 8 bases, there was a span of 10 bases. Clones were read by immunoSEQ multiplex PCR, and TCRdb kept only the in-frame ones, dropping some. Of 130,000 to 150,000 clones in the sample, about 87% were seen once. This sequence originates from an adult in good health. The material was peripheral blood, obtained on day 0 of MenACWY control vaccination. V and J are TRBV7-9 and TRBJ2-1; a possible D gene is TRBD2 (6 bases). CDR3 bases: TGTGCCAGCAGCGTTAGCGGCCATGAGCAGTTCTTC. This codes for CASSVSGHEQFF.